This T cell receptor beta chain was identified in a study of blood T cell repertoires in COVID-19. Only in-frame clones appear in the TCRdb table, and some are missing; sequencing was by immunoSEQ multiplex PCR. The table lists 65,000 to 75,000 clones, roughly nine tenths of them singletons, with 4.5% to 5% in the top ten. This CDR3 is 14 amino acids long. CDR1 SQVTM and CDR2 ANQGSEA come from the germline V gene. The genes are TRBV29-1 and TRBJ2-7; 7 bases are a match to TRBD2. Source material: peripheral blood. The TCR originated in a woman between 50 and 59 years old with active COVID-19. CDR3 DNA: TGCACCCAAAAGGGGACGGCGGGAGACTACGAGCAGTACTTC. It encodes CTQKGTAGDYEQYF.